This is a list of T cell receptor beta chains from one sample in a study of shared clonotypes between healthy human individuals. Repertoires were generated with immunoSEQ multiplex PCR, while TCRdb's copy carries only in-frame clones and drops some. The table shows approximately 480,000 clones, with almost 80% occurring only once. The sequencing input was PBMCs. All receptors derive from a woman aged 40 to 50 in good health. Some clones in this sample may be carry-over from other donors' samples. CDR3s include the opening cysteine and the closing phenylalanine or tryptophan. D genes are given only for firm matches. Only part of the rows carry a size: once, few, many, or a class if the clone is expanded.

NA	TRBV18	TRBJ1-1	NA	TGTGCCAGCTCACCGGGCAGGAACACTGAAGCTTTCTTT	CASSPGRNTEAFF
NA	TRBV9	TRBJ2-5	TRBD2	TGTGCCAGCAGCTCAAGGACTAGCGGAGAGACCCAGTACTTC	CASSSRTSGETQYF
NA	TRBV5-1	TRBJ2-3	TRBD2	TGCGCCAGCAGCTCCGCCGGGGGGAGCGGGGATACGCAGTATTTT	CASSSAGGSGDTQYF
NA	TRBV28	TRBJ2-7	TRBD1	TGTGCCAGCAGTTCGACAGGGGAAGGGATCTACGAGCAGTACTTC	CASSSTGEGIYEQYF
NA	TRBV11-2	TRBJ1-5	NA	TGTGCCAGCAGCTTAGGACCCACGAGGGGGGGGGATCAGCCCCAGCATTTT	CASSLGPTRGGDQPQHF
NA	TRBV28	TRBJ2-5	NA	TGTGCCAGCAGTGTCCCAGGAGAAGGGGAGACCCAGTACTTC	CASSVPGEGETQYF
NA	TRBV28	TRBJ2-2	TRBD1	TGTGCCAGCAGTTCCCCAGTGGGACAGGGGGCTGTCACCGGGGAGCTGTTTTTT	CASSSPVGQGAVTGELFF
NA	TRBV2	TRBJ2-5	NA	TGTGCCAGCAGTGAATATGGGGGAGAGACCCAGTACTTC	CASSEYGGETQYF
NA	TRBV6-5	TRBJ2-7	NA	TGTGCCAGCAGGTCCCCCTCGTACGAGCAGTACTTC	CASRSPSYEQYF
NA	TRBV2	TRBJ2-5	NA	TGTGCCAGCATGGGCAGGACGACCCAAGAGACCCAGTACTTC	CASMGRTTQETQYF
once	TRBV2	TRBJ2-1	TRBD2	TGTGCCAGCGGGGGACTAGGAGCGGGAACCTACAATGAGCAGTTCTTC	CASGGLGAGTYNEQFF
NA	TRBV15	TRBJ2-1	NA	TGTGCCACCAGCAGGGCTAGGGGGGCCTACAATGAGCAGTTCTTC	CATSRARGAYNEQFF
NA	TRBV4-2	TRBJ2-3	TRBD2	TGTGCCAGCAGCCCCAGACTAGCGGGAGATGTCGATACGCAGTATTTT	CASSPRLAGDVDTQYF
NA	TRBV19	TRBJ2-7	TRBD1	TGTGCCAGTAGTGGACAGGGAATTTCCTACGAGCAGTACTTC	CASSGQGISYEQYF
NA	TRBV9	TRBJ2-3	NA	TGTGCCAGCAGCGACGGACTGGTCACAGATACGCAGTATTTT	CASSDGLVTDTQYF
NA	TRBV29-1	TRBJ1-1	NA	TGCAGCGTTCTGGAAGCGGCTGAAGCTTTCTTT	CSVLEAAEAFF
NA	TRBV2	TRBJ1-5	NA	TGTGCCAGCAGTGCCTTCGGGGGTTTGGGATTTAGCAATCAGCCCCAGCATTTT	CASSAFGGLGFSNQPQHF
NA	TRBV5-1	TRBJ2-3	TRBD1	TGCGCCAGCAGCGGATCCGGGACAGGCCCAGATACGCAGTATTTT	CASSGSGTGPDTQYF